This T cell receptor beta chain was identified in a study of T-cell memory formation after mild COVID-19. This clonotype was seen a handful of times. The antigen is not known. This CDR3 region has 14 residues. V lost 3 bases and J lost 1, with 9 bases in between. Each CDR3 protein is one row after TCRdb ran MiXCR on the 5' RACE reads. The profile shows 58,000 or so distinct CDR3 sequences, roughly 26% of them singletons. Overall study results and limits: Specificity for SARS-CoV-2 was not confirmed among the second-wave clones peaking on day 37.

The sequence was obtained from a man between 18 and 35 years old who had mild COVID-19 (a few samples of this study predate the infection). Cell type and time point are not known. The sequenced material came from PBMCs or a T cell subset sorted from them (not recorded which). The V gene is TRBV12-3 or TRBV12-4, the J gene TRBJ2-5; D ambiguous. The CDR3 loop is CASSLEAAQETQYF. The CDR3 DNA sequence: TGTGCCAGCAGTTTGGAAGCAGCCCAAGAGACCCAGTACTTC.